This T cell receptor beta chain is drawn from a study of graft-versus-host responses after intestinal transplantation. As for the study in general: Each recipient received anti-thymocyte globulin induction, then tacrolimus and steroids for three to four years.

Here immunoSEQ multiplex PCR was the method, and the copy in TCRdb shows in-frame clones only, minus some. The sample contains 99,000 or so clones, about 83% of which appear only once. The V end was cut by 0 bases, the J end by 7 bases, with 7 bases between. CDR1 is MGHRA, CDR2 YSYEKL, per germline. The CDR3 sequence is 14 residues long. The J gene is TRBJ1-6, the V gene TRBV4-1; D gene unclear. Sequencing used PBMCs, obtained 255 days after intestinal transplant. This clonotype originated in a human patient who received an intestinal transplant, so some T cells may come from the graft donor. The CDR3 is CASSQDLGNSPLHF. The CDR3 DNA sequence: TGCGCCAGCAGCCAAGATCTAGGGAATTCACCCCTCCACTTT.